This is a list of T cell receptor beta chains from one sample in a study of blood T cell repertoires in COVID-19. The assay was immunoSEQ multiplex PCR, and TCRdb's table has in-frame clones only and misses some. In the table there are just over 250,000 clones, around 80% of which are singletons. The sequenced sample consisted of PBMCs or T cells enriched from blood (not recorded which). The receptor set was obtained from a man aged 30 to 45 with acute COVID-19. CDR3s include the opening cysteine and the closing phenylalanine or tryptophan. A D gene is named only where the DNA matches it firmly. Expanded clones get a size class; other rows say once, few or many, or leave the size out.

j_call d_call clone_size v_call cdr3_nt cdr3_aa
TRBJ2-4 NA NA TRBV5-1 TGTGCCAGCAGCCGAGAGCCAGGGTCCAAAAACATTCAGTACTTC CASSREPGSKNIQYF
TRBJ1-1 NA NA TRBV6-9 TGTGCCAGCAGTTACGACCAGCTCAGGATCACTGAAGCTTTCTTT CASSYDQLRITEAFF
TRBJ1-6 NA few TRBV5-4 TGTGCCAGCAGCTTGGAGCAACTTAATTCACCCCTCCACTTT CASSLEQLNSPLHF
TRBJ2-1 TRBD2 NA TRBV11-3 TGTGCCAGCAGACATAGACTAGCGGTTTCCCTTTCGAGCTCCTACAATGAGCAGTTCTTC CASRHRLAVSLSSSYNEQFF
TRBJ1-1 NA few TRBV7-2 TGTGCCAGCAGCTGGAGGGGAGGTAACACTGAAGCTTTCTTT CASSWRGGNTEAFF
TRBJ1-5 TRBD1 NA TRBV19 TGTGCCAGTAGTATAGATCAACAGGGGGATCAGCCCCAGCATTTT CASSIDQQGDQPQHF
TRBJ2-3 TRBD2 NA TRBV5-4 TGTGCCAGCAGCTTGTGGACTAGCGGGCACACAGATACGCAGTATTTT CASSLWTSGHTDTQYF
TRBJ2-1 TRBD2 NA TRBV10-1 TGCGCCAGCAGTGAAATAGCGGGGGGGCGTTACAATGAGCAGTTCTTC CASSEIAGGRYNEQFF
TRBJ1-6 TRBD1 NA TRBV7-2 TGTGCCAGCAGCAGGACAGGCCGGAATTCACCCCTCCACTTT CASSRTGRNSPLHF
TRBJ1-1 TRBD1 NA TRBV7-9 TGTGCCAGCAGCTTAGATGGACAGGGGGTTGAAGCTTTCTTT CASSLDGQGVEAFF
TRBJ2-1 TRBD1 NA TRBV2 TGTGCCAGCACCGAAGACAGGGGGCCTGAGCAGTTCTTC CASTEDRGPEQFF
TRBJ2-2 TRBD2 many TRBV6-4 TGTGCCAGCAGTGTAGCGGGGGGCACCGGGGAGCTGTTTTTT CASSVAGGTGELFF
TRBJ2-3 TRBD2 NA TRBV5-6 TGTGCCAGCAGCTTGGCGGTCGGCGGGGGGCGCACAGATACGCAGTATTTT CASSLAVGGGRTDTQYF
TRBJ1-6 NA NA TRBV6-5 TGTGCCAGCAGTTACTCGAACGGGGGGGATTCACCCCTCCACTTT CASSYSNGGDSPLHF
TRBJ1-2 NA NA TRBV6-2/TRBV6-3 TGTGCCAGCAGTTACCCACCCATGGCAGTGACTTACTATGGCTACACCTTC CASSYPPMAVTYYGYTF
TRBJ2-1 NA few TRBV9 TGTGCCAGCAGCGTAGGAGCCCGAACCGCCGGCTACAATGAGCAGTTCTTC CASSVGARTAGYNEQFF
TRBJ1-2 NA NA TRBV15 TGTGCCACCCACACGATAAGTCTCTATGGCTACACCTTC CATHTISLYGYTF
TRBJ2-5 TRBD2 NA TRBV25-1 TGTGCCAGCAGTGAATATAGCGGGGGGGAGACCCAGTACTTC CASSEYSGGETQYF
TRBJ1-4 TRBD1 NA TRBV28 TGTGCCAGCAGCCGAATCACAGGGGCGAGGGAAAAACTGTTTTTT CASSRITGAREKLFF
TRBJ1-1 NA NA TRBV2 TGTGCCAGCACGGAGGGGACGAACACTGAAGCTTTCTTT CASTEGTNTEAFF
TRBJ1-1 NA NA TRBV7-8 TGTGCCAGCCGAGGACAAGGGCACACTGAAGCTTTCTTT CASRGQGHTEAFF
TRBJ2-5 TRBD2 NA TRBV5-1 TGCGCCAGCAGCTTGGGGACTAGCGGGTTGGAGACCCAGTACTTC CASSLGTSGLETQYF
TRBJ2-3 TRBD2 few TRBV7-9 TGTGCCAGCAGCCCCTGGGATAGCGGGTCCACAGATACGCAGTATTTT CASSPWDSGSTDTQYF
TRBJ1-4 NA NA TRBV2 TGTGCCAGCAGTGAATTCGGGAGGAACTGGGAAAAACTGTTTTTT CASSEFGRNWEKLFF
TRBJ2-5 TRBD1 once TRBV24-1 TGTGCCACCAGTGATGACAGGGGTAGGGAGACCCAGTACTTC CATSDDRGRETQYF
TRBJ1-2 NA NA TRBV19 TGTGCCAGTAGTATTATGGCTCGCGGAACCAGCGACTATGGCTACACCTTC CASSIMARGTSDYGYTF
TRBJ2-1 NA NA TRBV21-1 TGTGCCAGCAGCAAAGGTTCGAAGTCGAACAACAATGAGCAGTTCTTC CASSKGSKSNNNEQFF
TRBJ1-5 TRBD1 few TRBV4-1 TGCGCCAGCAGCCTCTTACAGGGGAGCCAGCCCCAGCATTTT CASSLLQGSQPQHF
TRBJ2-3 TRBD1 NA TRBV27 TGTGCCAGTAGACGACAGGGCAGCACAGATACGCAGTATTTT CASRRQGSTDTQYF
TRBJ2-3 TRBD1 NA TRBV5-1 TGCGCCAGCAGCAGGGGACAGGGAGTAAGAACAGATACGCAGTATTTT CASSRGQGVRTDTQYF
TRBJ2-1 NA NA TRBV5-6 TGTGCCAGCAGCGCCCGAGGGCTAGCGTTAGGTGAGCAGTTCTTC CASSARGLALGEQFF
TRBJ1-6 NA NA TRBV2 TGTGCCAGCAGTGACGGACAGTATTCCTCCTATAATTCACCCCTCCACTTT CASSDGQYSSYNSPLHF
TRBJ2-5 NA NA TRBV5-1 TGCGCCAGCAGCGAGTCGGAGGGGACCCAGTACTTC CASSESEGTQYF
TRBJ1-1 NA NA TRBV2 TGTGCCAGCAGCCAAACCGGGACACCAGAAGCTTTCTTT CASSQTGTPEAFF
TRBJ1-1 NA few TRBV16 TGTGCCAGCAGCCACACGATGTCAGTCAGGAACACTGAAGCTTTCTTT CASSHTMSVRNTEAFF
TRBJ1-4 NA NA TRBV7-8 TGTGCCAGCAGCTCCCCGGGGTCCGCTAATGAAAAACTGTTTTTT CASSSPGSANEKLFF
TRBJ2-1 NA NA TRBV19 TGTGCCAGTAGTATTCCCCCACGGGATGAGCAGTTCTTC CASSIPPRDEQFF
TRBJ2-3 TRBD2 NA TRBV20-1 TGCAGTGCTAGTCTAGCGGCTAAATACACAGATACGCAGTATTTT CSASLAAKYTDTQYF
TRBJ1-1 NA NA TRBV19 TGTGCCAGTAGTATAGATCTGGGCATGAACACTGAAGCTTTCTTT CASSIDLGMNTEAFF
TRBJ2-2 TRBD2 NA TRBV5-1 TGTGCCAGCAGGGTAGCGGGAACTAACACCGGGGAGCTGTTTTTT CASRVAGTNTGELFF
TRBJ1-6 NA NA TRBV7-3 TGTGCCAGCAGCCCCACCGTTAGCTCACCCCTCCACTTT CASSPTVSSPLHF
TRBJ1-1 NA once TRBV20-1 TGCAGTGCCAAGGACTACACTGAAGCTTTCTTT CSAKDYTEAFF
TRBJ2-2 TRBD1 NA TRBV5-8 TGTGCCAGCAGCGCCGGTCGTACAGGGGGAAACACCGGGGAGCTGTTTTTT CASSAGRTGGNTGELFF
TRBJ1-6 NA NA TRBV27 TGTGCCAGCAGTTTATCCCAGAGGGTTACCTATAATTCACCCCTCCACTTT CASSLSQRVTYNSPLHF
TRBJ2-6 NA NA TRBV5-6 TGTGCCAGCAGCTTGTGGTTCCGGGGGGCGGCTGGGGCCAACGTCCTGACTTTC CASSLWFRGAAGANVLTF
TRBJ1-5 NA once TRBV15 TGTGCCACCAGCAGAGTCGCATTTCAGGGGCTTGGTCAGCCCCAGCATTTT CATSRVAFQGLGQPQHF
TRBJ1-4 NA NA TRBV7-9 TGTGCCAGCAGCCCCACAGGAAAACTGTTTTTT CASSPTGKLFF
TRBJ2-2 TRBD1 NA TRBV24-1 TGTGCCACCAGTGATTTGGCCGGGACAGGGGTAAACACCGGGGAGCTGTTTTTT CATSDLAGTGVNTGELFF
TRBJ1-5 NA NA TRBV12-5 TGTGCTAGTGGTTTGTGGGGCTCGGATCAGCCCCAGCATTTT CASGLWGSDQPQHF
TRBJ2-3 NA NA TRBV2 TGTGCCAGCGGGGGCGTGGGAACAGATACGCAGTATTTT CASGGVGTDTQYF
TRBJ2-1 TRBD1 NA TRBV13 TGTGCCAGCAGCTTAGGTCCTACAGGGGGCGCAGGTAATGAGCAGTTCTTC CASSLGPTGGAGNEQFF
TRBJ1-1 NA NA TRBV3-1/TRBV3-2 TGTGCCAGCAGCCAAGATGAGGGCTGGAACACTGAAGCTTTCTTT CASSQDEGWNTEAFF
TRBJ1-1 NA once TRBV11-3 TGTGCCAGCAGCTCCCGGACAGACACTGAAGCTTTCTTT CASSSRTDTEAFF
TRBJ1-5 NA few TRBV7-2 TGTGCCAGCAGCAGCTCAGGGCATCAGCCCCAGCATTTT CASSSSGHQPQHF
TRBJ2-2 TRBD2 few TRBV6-4 TGTGCCAGCAGTCGGACTAGCGGGAGTGGCGGGGAGCTGTTTTTT CASSRTSGSGGELFF
TRBJ2-2 TRBD1 NA TRBV7-9 TGTGCCAGCAGAGCCCGACAGGGTAACACCGGGGAGCTGTTTTTT CASRARQGNTGELFF